This entry lists 25 T cell receptor beta chains sequenced from one sample in a study of T cells in Graves' hyperthyroidism and ophthalmopathy. Amplification of TCR beta CDR3 regions used RNA as the template. Carried out on the TCR CDR3, a first-round RT-PCR used the HTBI primer set. One entry per CDR3 protein results from TCRdb running MiXCR on the multiplex PCR reads. This sample carries roughly 570,000 distinct CDR3 sequences, about 43% of them seen once, and the ten largest clones take roughly 19%. Sequenced material: peripheral blood or thyroid tissue (not recorded which). Every receptor here comes from an adult woman with Graves' disease, either hyperthyroidism or ophthalmopathy (not recorded which).

The chain employs TRBV29-1 and TRBJ1-1, with D uncertain. Germline-derived CDR1 and CDR2 are SQVTM and ANQGSEA. The V gene lost 4 bases and the J gene lost 0 bases, with 6 bases spanning the gap. The CDR3 extends over 12 amino acids. The CDR3 loop reads CSVVAVNTEAFF. The CDR3, as DNA: TGCAGCGTTGTAGCGGTGAACACTGAAGCTTTCTTT.

The chain links TRBV7-9 to TRBJ2-3; a possible D gene is TRBD2 (6 bases). In germline, CDR1 is SEHNR, CDR2 FQNEAQ (reference sequence). The CDR3 spans 18 residues. V was cut by 1 base and J by 1 base, with 18 bases left in between. CDR3 sequence: CASSLGRSGADGTDTQYF. The CDR3 DNA is TGTGCCAGCAGCTTAGGACGGTCGGGAGCGGACGGCACAGATACGCAGTATTTT.

This clonotype was detected only a few times. The J gene is TRBJ2-3, the V gene TRBV10-2, with D hard to call. V gave up 6 bases and J gave up 2 bases, with 9 bases separating them. The CDR3 is 13 residues long. Germline-derived CDR1 and CDR2 are WSHSY and SAAADI. The CDR3, as DNA: TGCGCCAGCAGGGGAAGCCTCACAGATACGCAGTATTTT. It encodes CASRGSLTDTQYF.

The chain combines TRBV5-1 with TRBJ2-5, with unresolved D. CDR3 length: 17 residues. In germline, CDR1 is SGHRS, CDR2 YFSETQ. With 0 bases removed from V and 1 base from J, the gap between germline ends came to 16 bases. CDR3 region: CASSLGSVSRIQETQYF. The DNA of the CDR3 is TGCGCCAGCAGCTTGGGTAGTGTCTCGAGGATCCAAGAGACCCAGTACTTC.

This clonotype came up once. The CDR3, as DNA: TGCAGTGCCAAGACGGCTAGCGGGACAGTACGTTATGGCTACACCTTC. It is translated as CSAKTASGTVRYGYTF. V usage is TRBV20-1 and J usage is TRBJ1-2; 7 bases agree with TRBD1. Germline CDR1 DFQATT, CDR2 SNEGSKA (reference sequence). J gave up 5 bases and V 6 bases, and 18 bases lay outside the gene matches. The CDR3 covers 16 residues.

The chain employs TRBV29-1 and TRBJ1-2; 9 positions agree with TRBD1. The V gene's germline CDR1 is SQVTM and CDR2 ANQGSEA. The CDR3 sequence is 15 residues long. Trimming took 0 bases from V and 6 from J; bases not matched to a gene: 8. This CDR3 reads CSVEDRTQGAHGYTF. CDR3 DNA: TGCAGCGTTGAAGATCGTACACAGGGGGCTCATGGCTACACCTTC.

This clonotype was observed many times. The chain uses TRBV10-3 and TRBJ2-7; TRBD1 agrees at 8 bases. The CDR3 sequence is 13 residues long. CDR1 is ENHRY, CDR2 SYGVKD, per germline. The V segment lost 3 bases and the J segment 3 bases; nucleotides outside the gene matches: 1. The CDR3 region is CAISDGTGYEQYF. In DNA, the CDR3 is TGTGCCATCAGTGACGGGACAGGCTACGAGCAGTACTTC.

CDR3 nucleotides: TGTGCCAGCTCCCAACAGGGGCCGGATGGCTACACCTTC. It codes for CASSQQGPDGYTF. This chain links TRBV18 with TRBJ1-2; TRBD1 agrees at 7 bases. The CDR3 totals 13 residues. CDR1 and CDR2 (germline): KGHSH, LQKENI. J gave up 6 bases and V 6 bases, and 7 bases lay outside the gene matches.

The chain joins TRBV20-1 to TRBJ1-1; D is ambiguous. Germline loops: CDR1 DFQATT, CDR2 SNEGSKA (reference sequence). Trimming removed 8 bases from V and 3 bases from J, with 13 bases in between. The CDR3 has 12 residues. The CDR3 nucleotides are TGCAGTACAAAGGGTTGGGACACTGAAGCTTTCTTT. Its translation: CSTKGWDTEAFF.

DNA of the CDR3: TGTGCCAGCAGTTTTAGAGGACTAGCGCCTACGAGCTCCTACGAGCAGTACTTC. Its translation is CASSFRGLAPTSSYEQYF. The chain employs TRBV6-5 and TRBJ2-7, with 9 bases matching TRBD2. V lost 4 bases and J lost 0; bases outside the gene matches: 13. Germline V CDR1 and CDR2: MNHEY, SVGAGI. The CDR3 covers 18 residues.

This clonotype appeared many times. The chain uses TRBV5-4 and TRBJ2-5, with D uncertain. The germline V gene encodes CDR1 SGHNT and CDR2 YYREEE (reference sequence). This CDR3 is built from 13 residues. Between the trimmed V and J ends, which lost 1 base and 4 bases, there was a span of 8 bases. CDR3: CASSLLGLETQYF. The CDR3 DNA reads TGTGCCAGCAGCTTGCTAGGTCTAGAGACCCAGTACTTC.

This chain joins TRBV20-1 and TRBJ1-2; maybe TRBD1 (6 bases). Deletions cut 7 bases from V and 0 bases from J, with 12 bases between. Germline assignment: CDR1 DFQATT and CDR2 SNEGSKA (reference sequence). CDR3 length equals 13 residues. The CDR3 DNA reads TGCAGTGTGTTGCGGACAGCTAACTATGGCTACACCTTC. Protein product: CSVLRTANYGYTF.

In its sample, this clonotype was seen many times. The chain has TRBV2 and TRBJ1-1; no reliable D call. Germline-derived CDR1 and CDR2 are SNHLY and FYNNEI. The CDR3 totals 14 residues. The V gene lost 2 bases and the J gene lost 1 base, with 8 bases spanning the gap. The CDR3 sequence: CASSETAENTEAFF. CDR3 DNA sequence: TGTGCCAGCAGTGAAACTGCAGAGAACACTGAAGCTTTCTTT.

This clonotype occurred many times. The chain employs TRBV4-2 and TRBJ2-2; tentatively, D is TRBD2 (5 bases). This CDR3 has 17 amino acids. V was pared by 0 bases and J by 7 bases, with 18 bases between. Germline CDR1 LGHNA, CDR2 YNFKEQ. DNA of the CDR3: TGTGCCAGCAGCCAAGAGGACCTAGCCACCAATTTCGGGGAGCTGTTTTTT. Its translation: CASSQEDLATNFGELFF.

For this clonotype: Since the CDR3 does not end with the conserved phenylalanine or tryptophan, this likely comes from a read error. The DNA is omitted, as the CDR3 cannot be located on it reliably, and the CDR3 follows TCRdb's listing. The chain couples TRBV2 to TRBJ1-1; TRBD1 is taken as the D call from the table, unchecked against the DNA. Germline CDR1 and CDR2: SNHLY and FYNNEI. The CDR3 spans 9 residues, counting both ends. CDR3 residues: CASKAGGAS.

V and J are TRBV15 and TRBJ2-7, with TRBD1 identical over 8 bases. Per the germline V gene, CDR1 is LNHNV and CDR2 is YYDKDF (reference sequence). Losses at the gene ends were 0 bases for V and 4 bases for J; bases not matched to a gene: 2. The CDR3 runs 14 residues. The CDR3 region has the DNA TGTGCCACCAGCAGAGATCGGACAGGGTACGAGCAGTACTTC. As protein: CATSRDRTGYEQYF. Combining the CDR3 with reference TRBV15 and TRBJ2-7 gives the whole variable domain DAMVIQNPRYQVTQFGKPVTLSCSQTLNHNVMYWYQQKSSQAPKLLFHYYDKDFNNEADTPDNFQSRRPNTSFCFLDIRSPGLGDTAMYLCATSRDRTGYEQYFGPGTRLTVT.

This clonotype has only a few counts. This rearrangement joins TRBV12-3 or TRBV12-4 to TRBJ1-5; weak D call: TRBD1 (5 bases). The CDR3 consists of 14 residues. V lost 4 bases and J lost 2, with 9 bases in between. The CDR3 nucleotides read TGTGCCAGCAGTTGGCCGGGGGGCAATCAGCCCCAGCATTTT. This gives the protein CASSWPGGNQPQHF.

In its sample, this clonotype was seen many times. This rearrangement joins TRBV12-3 or TRBV12-4 to TRBJ2-6; possible D gene TRBD1, 5 bases. Trimming removed 1 base at V and 4 bases at J, with 17 bases between. This CDR3 has 18 amino acids. CDR3 in amino acids: CASSLVIGRGLGANVLTF. For the CDR3, the DNA is TGTGCCAGCAGTTTAGTTATTGGAAGGGGTTTGGGGGCCAACGTCCTGACTTTC.

This clonotype was observed a handful of times. V gene TRBV7-2 combines with J gene TRBJ1-2, with D possibly being TRBD1 (5 bases). Trimming removed 1 base at V and 8 bases at J, with 11 bases between. This CDR3 spans 13 amino acids. CDR1 and CDR2 from the germline V gene are SGHTA and FQGNSA. The CDR3 DNA sequence: TGTGCCAGCAGCTTAGGTGGGGGGGAGGGCTACACCTTC. It encodes CASSLGGGEGYTF.

The chain employs TRBV28 and TRBJ2-7; maybe TRBD1 (5 bases). CDR1 MDHEN and CDR2 SYDVKM come from the germline V gene. Deletions cut 7 bases from V and 3 bases from J, with 19 bases between. The length of the CDR3 is 15 residues. Here the CDR3 reads CASTVNRQQVYEQYF. The CDR3 bases are TGTGCCAGCACCGTAAACAGACAGCAAGTCTACGAGCAGTACTTC.

The CDR3 DNA reads as TGTGCCAGCAGTTACTCTGGGGGGAATAGCGCCGGGGAGCTGTTTTTT. Translated, it gives CASSYSGGNSAGELFF. V gene TRBV6-6 combines with J gene TRBJ2-2; perhaps TRBD2 as D (6 bases). V was shortened by 0 bases and J by 6 bases, with 14 bases between the two germline ends. Looked up from germline, CDR1 is MNHNY and CDR2 is SVGAGI (reference sequence). The CDR3 loop spans 16 amino acids.

This clonotype showed up just a few times. J is TRBJ2-7 and V is TRBV6-1; D uncertain. CDR3 length equals 14 residues. The germline CDR1 and CDR2 sequences are MNHNS and SASEGT. V lost 5 bases and J lost 7, with 18 bases in between. CDR3 loop: CASSQRFGLSEQYF. The CDR3 nucleotides read TGTGCCAGCAGTCAAAGGTTCGGTTTAAGTGAGCAGTACTTC.

There are many counts of this clonotype. This rearrangement joins TRBV10-3 to TRBJ1-2; a weak D match, TRBD1 (6 bases). The CDR3 extends over 14 amino acids. Trimming removed 4 bases from V and 5 bases from J, with 14 bases in between. CDR1 is ENHRY, CDR2 SYGVKD, per germline. The CDR3, as DNA: TGTGCCATCAGTGGGACCGGGACACCGTATGGCTACACCTTC. Translating it yields CAISGTGTPYGYTF.

The chain has TRBV20-1 and TRBJ2-5; 8 bases align to TRBD1. CDR1 DFQATT and CDR2 SNEGSKA come from the germline V gene (reference sequence). J lost 1 base, V lost 6 bases, and 4 bases had no gene match. The CDR3 is 13 residues long. The CDR3 DNA is TGCAGTGCAAGACAGGGGTTCCAAGAGACCCAGTACTTC. Amino acids: CSARQGFQETQYF.

This clonotype came up once. J is TRBJ2-5 and V is TRBV5-1, with D possibly being TRBD1 (6 bases). Germline loops: CDR1 SGHRS, CDR2 YFSETQ. The CDR3 consists of 14 residues. V lost 3 bases and J 2 bases, leaving 11 bases between the germline ends. This chain's CDR3 is CASSSGTQQETQYF. CDR3 nucleotide sequence: TGCGCCAGCAGCTCCGGGACACAACAAGAGACCCAGTACTTC.